The present T cell receptor beta chain was sequenced within a study of T cell responses to AZD1222 COVID-19 vaccine. This CDR3 is built from 14 residues. V was pared by 5 bases and J by 2 bases, with 9 bases between. Germline-derived CDR1 and CDR2 are MNHEY and SVGAGI. The method was immunoSEQ multiplex PCR; TCRdb's version includes in-frame clones alone and lacks a portion of them. The sample consists of more than 100,000 clones, roughly 93% of them appearing once. Sample: peripheral blood, taken on day 0 of AZD1222 vaccination. The rearrangement joins TRBV6-5 to TRBJ1-4, with D hard to call. The clonotype comes from an adult in good health. The CDR3 nucleotides are TGTGCCAGCAGTCCGGGCCGGACTAATGAAAAACTGTTTTTT. Translation: CASSPGRTNEKLFF.